This T cell receptor beta chain appears in the sequencing data of a study of T cell repertoires in aging, cancer and after chemotherapy. Whole-study context: Roughly 8.8 million TCR reads made up the full dataset.

The template was genomic DNA from peripheral blood, not RNA. A mixed TRB-A/B primer pool amplified rearranged TRB by multiplex touch-down PCR. Each CDR3 protein is one row after TCRdb ran MiXCR on the multiplex PCR reads. The sample shows several thousand distinct CDR3 sequences, 44% of them seen only once. The germline gives CDR1 MNHEY, CDR2 SVGEGT. The CDR3 totals 14 residues. The V end was cut by 2 bases, the J end by 1 base, with 8 bases between. The rearrangement joins TRBV6-2 or TRBV6-3 to TRBJ2-5, with D perhaps matching TRBD1 or TRBD2 (5 bases each). The TCR was taken from a human donor with a blood cancer. The material sequenced was blood. CDR3 nucleotide sequence: TGTGCCAGCAGTTACGGGGGTAGCCAAGAGACCCAGTACTTC. Encoded protein: CASSYGGSQETQYF.